This TCR beta chain originates from a study of shared clonotypes between healthy human individuals. V was clipped by 2 bases and J by 0 bases, with 7 bases between them. The germline CDR1 and CDR2 sequences are GTSNPN and SVGIG (reference sequence). This CDR3 has 14 amino acids. An assay was performed, and its level was deep. Method: immunoSEQ multiplex PCR; TCRdb's copy keeps in-frame clones and lacks some. The sample holds approximately 2,000,000 clones, just under 95% seen once. J is TRBJ2-2 and V is TRBV30; no definite D call. This TCR derives from a young man in good health. Some clones in this sample may be carry-over from other donors' samples. What was sequenced was naive CD4+ T cells from PBMCs. Subset given: CD45RA+ positively selected. The DNA of the CDR3 is TGTGCCTGGAGTACACTCTCGAACACCGGGGAGCTGTTTTTT. As protein: CAWSTLSNTGELFF. Variable domain in full (rest from reference TRBV30 and TRBJ2-2): SQTIHQWPATLVQPVGSPLSLECTVEGTSNPNLYWYRQAAGRGLQLLFYSVGIGQISSEVPQNLSASRPQDRQFILSSKKLLLSDSGFYLCAWSTLSNTGELFFGEGSRLTVL.